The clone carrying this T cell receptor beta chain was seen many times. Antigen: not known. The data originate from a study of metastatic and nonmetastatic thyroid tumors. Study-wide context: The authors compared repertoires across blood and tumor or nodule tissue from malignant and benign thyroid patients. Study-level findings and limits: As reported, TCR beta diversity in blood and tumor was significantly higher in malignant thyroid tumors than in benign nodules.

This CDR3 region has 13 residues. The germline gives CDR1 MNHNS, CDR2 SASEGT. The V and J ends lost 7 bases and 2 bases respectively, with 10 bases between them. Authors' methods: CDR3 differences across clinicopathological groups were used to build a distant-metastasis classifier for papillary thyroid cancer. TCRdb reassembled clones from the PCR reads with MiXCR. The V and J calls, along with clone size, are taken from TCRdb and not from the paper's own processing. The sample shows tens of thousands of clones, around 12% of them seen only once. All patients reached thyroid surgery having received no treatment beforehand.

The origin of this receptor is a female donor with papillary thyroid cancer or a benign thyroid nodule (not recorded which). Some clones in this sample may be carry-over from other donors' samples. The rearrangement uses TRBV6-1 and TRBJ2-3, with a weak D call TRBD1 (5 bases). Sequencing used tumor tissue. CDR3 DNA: TGTGCCAGCACAGTGGGGCCCACAGATACGCAGTATTTT. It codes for CASTVGPTDTQYF.